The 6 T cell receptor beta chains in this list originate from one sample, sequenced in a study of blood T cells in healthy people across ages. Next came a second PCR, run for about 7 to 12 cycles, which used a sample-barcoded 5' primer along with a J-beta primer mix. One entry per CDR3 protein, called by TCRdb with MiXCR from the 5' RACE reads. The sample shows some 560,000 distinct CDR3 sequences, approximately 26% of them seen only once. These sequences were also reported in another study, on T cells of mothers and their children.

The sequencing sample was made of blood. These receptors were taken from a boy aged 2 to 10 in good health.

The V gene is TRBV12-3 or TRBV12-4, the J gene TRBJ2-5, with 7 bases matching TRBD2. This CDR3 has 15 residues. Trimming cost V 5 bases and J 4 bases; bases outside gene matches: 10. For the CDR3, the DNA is TGTGCCAGCAGTGAGTCGTTGGCGGGAGCAGAGACCCAGTACTTC. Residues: CASSESLAGAETQYF.

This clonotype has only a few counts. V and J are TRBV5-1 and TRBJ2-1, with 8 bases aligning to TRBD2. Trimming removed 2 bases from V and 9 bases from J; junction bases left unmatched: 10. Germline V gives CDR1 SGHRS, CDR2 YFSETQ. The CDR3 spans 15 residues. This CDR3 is CASSFTGTSIGEQFF. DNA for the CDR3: TGCGCCAGCAGCTTTACCGGGACTAGTATCGGTGAGCAGTTCTTC.

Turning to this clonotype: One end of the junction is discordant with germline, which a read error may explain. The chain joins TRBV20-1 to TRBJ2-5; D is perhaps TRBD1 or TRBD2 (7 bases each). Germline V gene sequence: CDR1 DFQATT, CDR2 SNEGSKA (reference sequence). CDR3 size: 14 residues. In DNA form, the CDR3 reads TGCAGTGCTAAGGCGGGAGTAGGGGGCAATGAGCAGCTCTTC. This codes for CSAKAGVGGNEQLF.

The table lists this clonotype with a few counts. In DNA form, the CDR3 reads TGTGCCAGCAGCGTAGGGGGCAGCATCCGAGAGACCCAGTACTTC. Its protein product is CASSVGGSIRETQYF. The rearrangement links TRBV9 to TRBJ2-5; the D gene is possibly TRBD1 (5 bases). Trimming removed 0 bases from V and 4 bases from J, with 13 bases in between. This CDR3 has 15 amino acids. The germline CDR1 and CDR2 sequences are SGDLS and YYNGEE.

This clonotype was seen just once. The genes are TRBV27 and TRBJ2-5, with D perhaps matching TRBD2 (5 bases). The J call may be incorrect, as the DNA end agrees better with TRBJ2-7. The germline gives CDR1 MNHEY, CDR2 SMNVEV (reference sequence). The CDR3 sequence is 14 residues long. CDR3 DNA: TGTGCCAGCAGTAGTGGACTCGATCTCTACGAGCAGTACTTC. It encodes CASSSGLDLYEQYF.

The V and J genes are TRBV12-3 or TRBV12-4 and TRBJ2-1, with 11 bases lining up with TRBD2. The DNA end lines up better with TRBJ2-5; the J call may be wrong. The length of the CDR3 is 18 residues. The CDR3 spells CASSTLYRTSGYRETQYF. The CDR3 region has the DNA TGTGCCAGCAGTACCCTTTACAGGACTAGCGGGTACCGGGAGACCCAGTACTTC.